This T cell receptor (beta chain) was found in a study of blood T cells in healthy people across ages. This CDR3 is 14 amino acids long. Germline V gives CDR1 SQVTM, CDR2 ANQGSEA. Then a second PCR, running roughly 7 to 11 cycles, was carried out with a sample-barcoded 5' primer and a J-beta primer mix. Via MiXCR, TCRdb re-called the 5' RACE reads, giving one row per CDR3 protein. This sample has around 1,000,000 distinct CDR3 sequences, with roughly 24% found just once. The sample was also reused in another study, on T cells of mothers and their children. That source notes: Input to cDNA synthesis comprised all extracted RNA, at a ratio of around 1.6 ug per 15 ul.

The chain is built from TRBV29-1 and TRBJ2-5; D possibly uses TRBD1 or TRBD2 (6 bases each). The TCR was taken from a girl aged 2 to 9 in good health. The sample was blood. CDR3: CGGTRPGGKETQYF. The CDR3 bases are TGCGGCGGGACACGACCGGGCGGAAAAGAGACCCAGTACTTC.